Included here is one T cell receptor (beta chain) sequence, with context. No antigen is known for it. These data are taken from a study of shared clonotypes between healthy human individuals. Study-wide background: Plates per donor: three CD4 naive, three CD4 memory, two CD8 naive, one CD8 memory. General observations from the study: There were few donors, and this limited the genetic and exposure-history diversity represented. The generation probabilities recorded for non-shared clonotypes fell below those of clonotypes shared by all four donors.

Per sorted-subset replicate PCR, input was about 180 ng DNA, representing roughly 28,000 T cell genomes. Sequenced by immunoSEQ multiplex PCR; TCRdb stores in-frame clones only, minus some. Of roughly 1.4 million clones in the sample, approximately 98.5% were seen once. The receptor comes from a man in his thirties or forties in good health. Sequencing was performed on naive CD4+ T cells sorted from blood. This sample's subset: CD45RA+ positively selected.

The CDR3 nucleotides read TGTGCCAGCAGCTTTGTTGGGCGGGGGCCCACAGATACGCAGTATTTT. It specifies CASSFVGRGPTDTQYF. The chain combines TRBV7-2 with TRBJ2-3; possible D gene TRBD2, 7 bases. The CDR3 is 16 amino acids. Trimming removed 3 bases at V and 2 bases at J, with 15 bases between. Germline CDR1 SGHTA, CDR2 FQGNSA. Using reference TRBV7-2 and TRBJ2-3 for the parts outside the CDR3, the full variable domain is GAGVSQSPSNKVTEKGKDVELRCDPISGHTALYWYRQSLGQGLEFLIYFQGNSAPDKSGLPSDRFSAERTGGSVSTLTIQRTQQEDSAVYLCASSFVGRGPTDTQYFGPGTRLTVL.